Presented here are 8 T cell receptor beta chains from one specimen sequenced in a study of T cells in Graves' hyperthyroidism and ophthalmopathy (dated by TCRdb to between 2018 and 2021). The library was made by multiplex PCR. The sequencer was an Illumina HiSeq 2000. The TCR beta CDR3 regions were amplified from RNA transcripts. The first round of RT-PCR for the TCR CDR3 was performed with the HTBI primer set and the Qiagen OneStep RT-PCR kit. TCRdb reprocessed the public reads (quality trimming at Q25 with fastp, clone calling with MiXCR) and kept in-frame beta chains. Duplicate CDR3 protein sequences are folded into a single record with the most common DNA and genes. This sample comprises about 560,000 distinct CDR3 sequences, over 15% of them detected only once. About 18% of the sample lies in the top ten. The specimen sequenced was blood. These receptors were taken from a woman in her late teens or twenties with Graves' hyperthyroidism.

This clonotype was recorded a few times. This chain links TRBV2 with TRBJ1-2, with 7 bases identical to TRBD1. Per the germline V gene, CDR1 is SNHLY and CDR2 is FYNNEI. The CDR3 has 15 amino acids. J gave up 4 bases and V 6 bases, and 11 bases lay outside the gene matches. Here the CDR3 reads CASRATGMFFYGYTF. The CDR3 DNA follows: TGTGCCAGCAGAGCGACAGGGATGTTTTTCTATGGCTACACCTTC.

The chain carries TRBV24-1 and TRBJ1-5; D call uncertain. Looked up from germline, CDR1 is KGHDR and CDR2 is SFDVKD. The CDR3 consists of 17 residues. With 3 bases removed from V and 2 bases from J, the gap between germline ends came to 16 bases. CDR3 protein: CATSDARVSVGNQPQHF. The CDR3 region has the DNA TGTGCCACCAGTGATGCGAGGGTCTCCGTTGGCAATCAGCCCCAGCATTTT.

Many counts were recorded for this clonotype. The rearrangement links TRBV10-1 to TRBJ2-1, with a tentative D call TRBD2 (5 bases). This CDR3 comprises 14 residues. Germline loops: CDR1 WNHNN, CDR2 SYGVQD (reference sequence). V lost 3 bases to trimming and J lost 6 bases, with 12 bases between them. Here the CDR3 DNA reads TGCGCCAGCAGTGATAAACTAGAGACCAATGAGCAGTTCTTC. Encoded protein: CASSDKLETNEQFF.

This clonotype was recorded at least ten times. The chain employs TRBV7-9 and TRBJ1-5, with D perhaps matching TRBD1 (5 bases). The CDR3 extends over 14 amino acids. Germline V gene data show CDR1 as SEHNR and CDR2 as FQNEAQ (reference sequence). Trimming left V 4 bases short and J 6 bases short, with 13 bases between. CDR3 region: CASSSGSIFQPQHF. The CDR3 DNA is TGTGCCAGCAGCTCAGGGAGTATTTTTCAGCCCCAGCATTTT.

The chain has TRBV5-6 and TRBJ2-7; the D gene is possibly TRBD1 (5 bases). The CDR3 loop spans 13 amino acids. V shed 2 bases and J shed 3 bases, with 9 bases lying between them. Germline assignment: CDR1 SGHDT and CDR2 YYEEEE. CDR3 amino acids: CASSFDSNYEQYF. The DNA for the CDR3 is TGTGCCAGCAGCTTCGACAGCAACTACGAGCAGTACTTC.

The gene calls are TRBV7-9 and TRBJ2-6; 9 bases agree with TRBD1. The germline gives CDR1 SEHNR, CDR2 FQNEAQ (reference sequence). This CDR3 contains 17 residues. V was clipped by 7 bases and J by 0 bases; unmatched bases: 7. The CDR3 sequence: CASTVTGGLSGANVLTF. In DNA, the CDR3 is TGTGCCAGCACCGTGACAGGGGGACTCTCTGGGGCCAACGTCCTGACTTTC. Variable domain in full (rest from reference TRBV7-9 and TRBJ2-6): DTGVSQNPRHKITKRGQNVTFRCDPISEHNRLYWYRQTLGQGPEFLTYFQNEAQLEKSRLLSDRFSAERPKGSFSTLEIQRTEQGDSAMYLCASTVTGGLSGANVLTFGAGSRLTVL.

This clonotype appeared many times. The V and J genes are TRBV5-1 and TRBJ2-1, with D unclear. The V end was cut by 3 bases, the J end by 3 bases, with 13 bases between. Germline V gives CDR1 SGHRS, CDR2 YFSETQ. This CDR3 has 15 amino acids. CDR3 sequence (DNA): TGCGCCAGCAGCTGGGCAGCAAACGGCTACAATGAGCAGTTCTTC. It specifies CASSWAANGYNEQFF. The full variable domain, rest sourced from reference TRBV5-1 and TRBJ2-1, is KAGVTQTPRYLIKTRGQQVTLSCSPISGHRSVSWYQQTPGQGLQFLFEYFSETQRNKGNFPGRFSGRQFSNSRSEMNVSTLELGDSALYLCASSWAANGYNEQFFGPGTRLTVL.

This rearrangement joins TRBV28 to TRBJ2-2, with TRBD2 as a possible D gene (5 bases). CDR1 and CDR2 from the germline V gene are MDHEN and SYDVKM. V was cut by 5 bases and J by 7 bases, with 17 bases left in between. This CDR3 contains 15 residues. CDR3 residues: CASSPPTRNRGELFF. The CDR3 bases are TGTGCCAGCAGTCCCCCCACTAGGAACCGCGGGGAGCTGTTTTTT.